This T cell receptor (beta chain) comes out of a study of long-term antiretroviral therapy in people with HIV. Study-level background: Of all samples, the earliest predate the 2015 immediate-ART recommendation by about a decade. Findings of the study overall: In samples taken after ART, diversity increased but remained below transplant donor control levels. Clonal populations expanded prior to ART predominated within the repertoire at all time points.

Version v3.0 of the immunoSEQ assay was performed at survey level. Here immunoSEQ multiplex PCR was the method, and the copy in TCRdb shows in-frame clones only, minus some. The sample shows some 24,000 clones, about 80% of them seen only once. Remarks on this clone: The antigen is not known.

Germline V CDR1 and CDR2: SEHNR, FQNEAQ (reference sequence). This CDR3 has 14 amino acids. V dropped 1 base and J dropped 2; count of bases not matched to a gene: 2. V usage is TRBV7-9 and J usage is TRBJ2-7; 7 positions agree with TRBD2. This TCR came from a man in his thirties or forties with HIV. Sequencing used unsorted PBMCs, obtained 0.7 years before starting antiretroviral therapy. The CDR3 here is CASSLGSGPYEQYF. For the CDR3, the DNA is TGTGCCAGCAGCTTAGGTAGCGGGCCCTACGAGCAGTACTTC.